This TCR beta chain was recovered during a study of blood T cell repertoires in COVID-19 (dated by TCRdb to the early 2020s). For the wider study: Samples from collaborators originated in the United States, Italy and Spain and spanned both the acute and convalescent phases of COVID-19. Where available, HLA class I and class II types were taken from metadata supplied by the sample provider and were not determined by assay-based typing. The samples were drawn from two sources: the first 160 participants of the ongoing ImmuneRACE study, and some 1,300 subjects contributed by 6 global collaborators. The prospective study material was composed of cDNA or gDNA derived from T cells, B-cell-depleted T cells, or PBMCs. The repertoires were released in a freely available public database intended as a resource for research on the immune response to SARS-CoV-2. Nearly every sample came with metadata listing a de-identified subject ID, COVID-19 status, age in years and sex. The dataset comprised deeply sampled blood TCRbeta repertoires from subjects exposed to, actively infected with, or recovered from COVID-19.

A note on this clone: No cognate antigen has been identified for it. No base qualities exist here, and no much larger clone lies one base off it.

For CDR1 and CDR2, the germline V gene lists SNHLY and FYNNEI. CDR3 length: 13 amino acids, cysteine to phenylalanine. The CDR3 DNA has 39 bases and is translated from base 1. Trimming at the junction amounts to 4 bases on V and 5 bases on J, and the germline ends lie 11 bases apart. General study outcomes and caveats: Clinical and demographic metadata were provided uncurated, with the amount varying by source and participant.

Each collaborating institution followed its own protocols to collect whole blood in K2EDTA tubes. For TCRbeta analysis, collaborators shipped samples as frozen whole blood, isolated PBMCs, or DNA extracted from either of those sample types. TCRbeta CDR3 regions were amplified from genomic DNA using the immunoSEQ Assay, a bias-controlled multiplex PCR. Under the source paper's analysis protocol: Within the assay, amplification of reference gene primers was used to estimate how many nucleated cells each sample contained. Sequence reads were collapsed and filtered to measure the absolute abundance of every unique TCRbeta CDR3 rearrangement. For each sample, productive Simpson clonality was calculated by taking the square root of Simpson's diversity index across productive rearrangements. TCRdb's version of the immuneACCESS table is confined to in-frame rearrangements and falls short of the full clone set. An unresolved V gene accounts for under half of the shortfall where checked; the remainder is of unknown origin. From that table come the V and J calls and clone size; the DNA was used to work out D and trimming. Within this sample are 300,000 to 350,000 clones, with roughly 87% of them counted one time only. Approximately 2.2% of the sample goes to the ten largest clones.

The chain couples TRBV2 to TRBJ1-2, and perhaps TRBD1 as D gene, on 5 matching bases. The source of this sequence is a man between 18 and 35 years old with active or convalescent COVID-19. The material sequenced was peripheral blood. The nucleotide sequence is given as TGTGCCAGCAGTGCAGGGCCCCGGTATGGCTACACCTTC. It specifies CASSAGPRYGYTF.